This TCR beta chain was sequenced during a study of T cell repertoires in cytomegalovirus infection. TCRdb reprocessed the reads via MiXCR and lists one record per CDR3 protein. Of approximately 180,000 distinct CDR3 sequences in the sample, roughly a sixth were seen once. CDR1 is GTSNPN, CDR2 SVGIG, per germline (reference sequence). This CDR3 contains 15 residues. V dropped 1 base and J dropped 8; count of bases not matched to a gene: 9. Notes on the study in general: In two of eight donors, the top clonotype was HLA-C-restricted CMV-specific.

On this clonotype itself: Antigen unknown.

The chain links TRBV30 to TRBJ2-1; 9 positions agree with TRBD2. Specimen: CD8+ T cells from PBMCs. The receptor's source is a human donor in good health (CMV status not recorded). Some clones in this sample may be carry-over from other donors' samples. The CDR3 sequence: CAWSEGGGGWYEQFF. The DNA of the CDR3 is TGTGCCTGGAGTGAGGGCGGGGGGGGTTGGTATGAGCAGTTCTTC.